A single sample is the source of the 7 T cell receptor beta chains below, sequenced in a study of blood T cell repertoires in COVID-19. Clones were sequenced by immunoSEQ multiplex PCR, and TCRdb holds only the in-frame ones, with some missing. The data contain roughly 180,000 clones, about nine tenths of them seen just once; the ten biggest clones take up approximately 2.3%. The sequenced sample was peripheral blood. These TCRs come from a man between 65 and 85 years old with active or convalescent COVID-19.

The chain recombines TRBV10-2 with TRBJ1-5, with D unresolved. The CDR3 is 15 amino acids. CDR1 WSHSY and CDR2 SAAADI come from the germline V gene. The V end lost 0 bases, the J end lost 4 bases, and 10 bases lay between the germline ends. The CDR3 bases are TGCGCCAGCAGTGAGTCGCTTGAGAGAAATCAGCCCCAGCATTTT. Its protein product is CASSESLERNQPQHF.

The rearrangement joins TRBV19 to TRBJ2-3; 7 bases line up with TRBD2. There are 15 residues in the CDR3. V lost 7 bases and J lost 1; bases outside the gene matches: 8. Germline V CDR1 and CDR2: LNHDA, SQIVND (reference sequence). The CDR3 protein is CASTPGLGGTDTQYF. In nucleotides, the CDR3 is TGTGCCAGTACCCCCGGACTAGGGGGCACAGATACGCAGTATTTT.

The V and J genes are TRBV19 and TRBJ1-2; the D gene is possibly TRBD1 (5 bases). Germline lookup yields CDR1 LNHDA and CDR2 SQIVND (reference sequence). The CDR3 runs to 13 residues. V lost 7 bases to trimming and J lost 8 bases, with 17 bases between them. This CDR3 is CASKVEGRSGYTF. As DNA, the CDR3 is TGTGCCAGTAAGGTGGAGGGGCGGTCGGGCTACACCTTC.

The V gene is TRBV9, the J gene TRBJ2-2; D is perhaps TRBD2 (5 bases). Germline values: CDR1 SGDLS, CDR2 YYNGEE. The CDR3 length is 15 residues. Between the trimmed V and J ends, which lost 3 bases and 4 bases, there was a span of 13 bases. CDR3 in amino acids: CASSDEGRSTGELFF. Here the CDR3 DNA reads TGTGCCAGCAGCGACGAGGGCCGTAGCACCGGGGAGCTGTTTTTT.

V usage is TRBV4-1 and J usage is TRBJ2-3; TRBD2 agrees at 10 bases. The CDR3 extends over 15 amino acids. The germline V gene encodes CDR1 MGHRA and CDR2 YSYEKL. The V segment lost 2 bases and the J segment 5 bases; nucleotides outside the gene matches: 4. This CDR3 is CASSQQLAGRDTQYF. The CDR3, as DNA: TGCGCCAGCAGCCAACAACTAGCGGGAAGAGATACGCAGTATTTT.

The J gene is TRBJ2-7, the V gene TRBV5-1; 8 bases align to TRBD2. The germline V gene has CDR1 SGHRS and CDR2 YFSETQ. V shed 0 bases, J shed 2 bases, and the junction held 10 bases outside the gene matches. This CDR3 is 17 amino acids long. CDR3 bases: TGCGCCAGCAGCTTGGTGGGCGCGGGGGGTCCCCCCTACGAGCAGTACTTC. It is translated as CASSLVGAGGPPYEQYF. Looking up the rest from reference TRBV5-1 and TRBJ2-7 gives the full variable domain: KAGVTQTPRYLIKTRGQQVTLSCSPISGHRSVSWYQQTPGQGLQFLFEYFSETQRNKGNFPGRFSGRQFSNSRSEMNVSTLELGDSALYLCASSLVGAGGPPYEQYFGPGTRLTVT.

The J gene is TRBJ2-1, the V gene TRBV25-1; TRBD2 aligns across 7 bases. The CDR3 is 16 residues long. The J segment lost 4 bases and the V segment lost 5 bases, leaving 11 bases of the junction unmatched. Germline loops: CDR1 MGHDK, CDR2 SYGVNS. CDR3 amino acids: CASSRVGGPPYNEQFF. The CDR3 bases are TGTGCCAGCAGTCGGGTGGGAGGGCCCCCGTACAATGAGCAGTTCTTC.